The 27 T cell receptor beta chains reported below all come from one sample, sequenced in a study of shared clonotypes between healthy human individuals. TCRdb keeps only in-frame clones here, not all; method: immunoSEQ multiplex PCR. The table records some 2 million clones, about 95% of them present only once. CD8 cells classed as naive were CD45RO-negative and positively selected for CCR7, excluding terminally differentiated effector memory CD45RA+ cells. Sequencing used naive CD8+ T cells sorted from blood. The receptor set was obtained from a man younger than 35 in good health.

V usage is TRBV9 and J usage is TRBJ1-1, with 7 bases matching TRBD1. The CDR3 has 17 residues. Losses at the gene ends were 4 bases for V and 3 bases for J; bases not matched to a gene: 15. Germline V CDR1 and CDR2: SGDLS, YYNGEE. CDR3 residues: CASSPYPTGRMDTEAFF. Written as DNA, the CDR3 is TGTGCCAGCAGCCCCTACCCGACAGGGAGGATGGACACTGAAGCTTTCTTT.

This chain connects TRBV2 to TRBJ2-5, with TRBD2 matching 12 bases. V lost 6 bases to trimming and J lost 5 bases; unmatched junction nucleotides: 13. Germline V CDR1 and CDR2: SNHLY, FYNNEI. The CDR3 runs to 17 residues. The CDR3 coding sequence is TGTGCCAGCAGCGACCCAAGTCTAGCGGGAGGGCCTGAGACCCAGTACTTC. Its protein is CASSDPSLAGGPETQYF. Full variable domain (missing parts from reference TRBV2 and TRBJ2-5): EPEVTQTPSHQVTQMGQEVILRCVPISNHLYFYWYRQILGQKVEFLVSFYNNEISEKSEIFDDQFSVERPDGSNFTLKIRSTKLEDSAMYFCASSDPSLAGGPETQYFGPGTRLLVL.

The chain combines TRBV6-6 with TRBJ2-1; 8 nucleotides align to TRBD2. The CDR3 totals 15 residues. The germline gives CDR1 MNHNY, CDR2 SVGAGI (reference sequence). Trimming removed 6 bases from V and 4 bases from J; junction bases left unmatched: 8. Written as DNA, the CDR3 is TGTGCCAGCAGCCAAAGCGGGAGCTGGTACAATGAGCAGTTCTTC. Protein: CASSQSGSWYNEQFF.

J is TRBJ1-2 and V is TRBV7-8, with D unclear. The V gene's germline CDR1 is SGHVS and CDR2 FQNEAQ. V gave up 5 bases and J gave up 1 base, with 11 bases separating them. The CDR3 has 14 amino acids. The chain's CDR3 is CASSPPLSNYGYTF. The CDR3 nucleotides are TGTGCCAGCAGCCCTCCACTAAGTAACTATGGCTACACCTTC.

This rearrangement joins TRBV13 to TRBJ2-7; D is uncertain. This CDR3 region has 13 residues. Germline-derived CDR1 and CDR2 are PRHDT and FYEKMQ (reference sequence). The germline V and J ends were trimmed by 5 bases and 0 bases, with 8 bases remaining between them. This chain's CDR3 is CASSGLSSYEQYF. DNA of the CDR3: TGTGCCAGCAGCGGCTTAAGCTCCTACGAGCAGTACTTC.

The chain combines TRBV11-2 with TRBJ1-5, with 7 bases lining up with TRBD1. J was trimmed by 4 bases and V by 5 bases; bases with no gene match: 2. Germline V gene sequence: CDR1 SGHAT, CDR2 FQNNGV. The CDR3 covers 13 residues. CDR3 DNA sequence: TGTGCCAGCAGCGACAGGGAAAATCAGCCCCAGCATTTT. Translating gives CASSDRENQPQHF.

This chain connects TRBV19 to TRBJ2-1, with D unclear. Trimming pared 3 bases from V and 2 bases from J, leaving 11 bases between. Germline-derived CDR1 and CDR2 are LNHDA and SQIVND (reference sequence). This CDR3 comprises 15 residues. The CDR3 DNA reads as TGTGCCAGTAGTATGACTCAGCTTCCCTACAATGAGCAGTTCTTC. Its protein product is CASSMTQLPYNEQFF.

This chain uses TRBV18 with TRBJ2-3; D uncertain. CDR1 and CDR2 (germline): KGHSH, LQKENI. The CDR3 totals 12 residues. V was shortened by 2 bases and J by 7 bases, with 7 bases between the two germline ends. CDR3: CASSPEENTQYF. The CDR3 coding sequence is TGTGCCAGCTCACCAGAGGAGAATACGCAGTATTTT.

This chain links TRBV29-1 with TRBJ2-7; TRBD1 aligns across 7 bases. The CDR3 sequence is 13 residues long. Germline V gene sequence: CDR1 SQVTM, CDR2 ANQGSEA. Unmatched junction bases numbered 4, after V lost 4 bases and J lost 1 base. In DNA, the CDR3 is TGCAGCGTTGCGACAGGGCCTTCCTACGAGCAGTACTTC. Amino acid sequence: CSVATGPSYEQYF.

The chain recombines TRBV4-2 with TRBJ2-7, with D possibly being TRBD1 (5 bases). Trimming took off 0 bases at V and 3 bases at J, with 12 bases between the two ends. Germline V CDR1 and CDR2: LGHNA, YNFKEQ. This CDR3 contains 15 residues. The CDR3: CASSQEDQGIYEQYF. For the CDR3, the DNA is TGTGCCAGCAGCCAAGAAGACCAGGGTATCTACGAGCAGTACTTC.

In the case of this clone: Distinct nucleotide sequences in the sample also encode this CDR3. V usage is TRBV28 and J usage is TRBJ2-1, with a weak D call TRBD2 (6 bases). Trimming removed 1 base at V and 2 bases at J, with 9 bases between. Germline V CDR1 and CDR2: MDHEN, SYDVKM. This CDR3 has 15 amino acids. DNA of the CDR3: TGTGCCAGCAGTTTATTAGCGGAGGCCTACAATGAGCAGTTCTTC. As protein: CASSLLAEAYNEQFF. The variable domain in full, with the rest retrieved from reference TRBV28 and TRBJ2-1, is DVKVTQSSRYLVKRTGEKVFLECVQDMDHENMFWYRQDPGLGLRLIYFSYDVKMKEKGDIPEGYSVSREKKERFSLILESASTNQTSMYLCASSLLAEAYNEQFFGPGTRLTVL.

The CDR3, as DNA: TGTGCCAGCAGATCAGCTTCGGCAGGCATGAACACTGAAGCTTTCTTT. Protein sequence: CASRSASAGMNTEAFF. The V and J genes are TRBV7-9 and TRBJ1-1; D remains ambiguous. The length of the CDR3 is 16 residues. From germline, CDR1 is SEHNR and CDR2 FQNEAQ (reference sequence). Trimming shortened V by 6 bases and J by 0 bases, and 17 bases separated the two germline ends.

The V gene is TRBV18, the J gene TRBJ1-5; D is perhaps TRBD1 (5 bases). In germline, CDR1 is KGHSH, CDR2 LQKENI. CDR3 size: 16 residues. Trimming took off 8 bases at V and 0 bases at J, with 17 bases between the two ends. As DNA, the CDR3 is TGTGCCAGCCGGAACAGGATTACTTTTAGCAATCAGCCCCAGCATTTT. Its translation: CASRNRITFSNQPQHF.

V gene TRBV2 combines with J gene TRBJ1-4; TRBD1 might be the D (6 bases). Trimming stripped 6 bases from V and 4 bases from J, with 12 bases between. This CDR3 comprises 14 residues. The germline CDR1 and CDR2 sequences are SNHLY and FYNNEI. In DNA form, the CDR3 reads TGTGCCAGCAGGGCGGACAGTGATAATGAAAAACTGTTTTTT. Residues: CASRADSDNEKLFF.

With regard to this clone: Other DNA sequences in the same sample also yield this CDR3. This sequence joins TRBV6-1 and TRBJ2-1; no clear D gene. Deletions cut 1 base from V and 4 bases from J, with 11 bases between. The germline V gene encodes CDR1 MNHNS and CDR2 SASEGT. The CDR3 totals 15 residues. The CDR3 here is CASSEGRGPYNEQFF. CDR3 sequence (DNA): TGTGCCAGCAGTGAAGGGCGAGGACCGTACAATGAGCAGTTCTTC.

The V call is TRBV14, the J call TRBJ1-1; D call uncertain. Between the trimmed V and J ends, which lost 0 bases and 8 bases, there was a span of 10 bases. The V gene's germline CDR1 is SGHDN and CDR2 FVKESK. CDR3 length: 13 amino acids. The chain's CDR3 is CASSQDVPREAFF. DNA for the CDR3: TGTGCCAGCAGCCAAGACGTACCCCGGGAAGCTTTCTTT.

This clone was found once. V usage is TRBV5-4 and J usage is TRBJ2-7; D not resolved. CDR3 length equals 14 residues. Trimming took 0 bases from V and 6 from J, leaving 13 bases between them. Looked up from germline, CDR1 is SGHNT and CDR2 is YYREEE (reference sequence). CDR3 loop: CASSLGGNPLEQYF. CDR3 bases: TGTGCCAGCAGCTTGGGAGGTAATCCCCTCGAGCAGTACTTC.

With regard to this clone: This CDR3 is also generated by other DNA sequences in the sample. DNA for the CDR3: TGTGCCAGCAGTTACTCCGAGGGGGCCGCAGGCTACACCTTC. This gives the protein CASSYSEGAAGYTF. The V and J genes are TRBV6-5 and TRBJ1-2; TRBD1 agrees at 7 bases. Germline loops: CDR1 MNHEY, CDR2 SVGAGI. J lost 8 bases, V lost 0 bases, and 6 bases had no gene match. The CDR3 consists of 14 residues.

V gene TRBV4-3 combines with J gene TRBJ2-1, with TRBD2 matching over 8 bases. The junction had 7 bases not matched to a gene; V was cut back by 2 bases and J by 7 bases. CDR1 and CDR2 from the germline V gene are LGHNA and YSLEER. CDR3 length: 15 residues. The CDR3 bases are TGCGCCAGCAGCCAATTCTTCGTAGCGGGGAATGAGCAGTTCTTC. Translated, it gives CASSQFFVAGNEQFF.

The chain links TRBV5-1 to TRBJ2-7, with D perhaps matching TRBD1 (6 bases). The germline V gene has CDR1 SGHRS and CDR2 YFSETQ. Trimming removed 3 bases from V and 2 bases from J, with 12 bases in between. This CDR3 is 14 amino acids long. The CDR3 region is CASSWTAPTYEQYF. As DNA, the CDR3 is TGCGCCAGCAGCTGGACAGCCCCAACCTACGAGCAGTACTTC.

Written as DNA, the CDR3 is TGTGCCAGCAGTGGGGAACAGAACCCCTACGAGCAGTACTTC. Encoded protein: CASSGEQNPYEQYF. This rearrangement joins TRBV9 to TRBJ2-7; D gene ambiguous. Germline assignment: CDR1 SGDLS and CDR2 YYNGEE. The CDR3 runs to 14 residues. V was shortened by 5 bases and J by 2 bases, with 14 bases between the two germline ends.

The chain joins TRBV30 to TRBJ2-7; D is possibly TRBD1 or TRBD2 (5 bases each). Germline CDR1 GTSNPN, CDR2 SVGIG (reference sequence). The length of the CDR3 is 12 residues. With 1 base removed from V and 7 bases from J, the gap between germline ends came to 11 bases. CDR3 region: CAWSAGREEQYF. The CDR3, as DNA: TGTGCCTGGAGTGCCGGCAGGGAGGAGCAGTACTTC.

The CDR3 sequence is CAIRVEHPTTLDGYTF. The CDR3 DNA is TGTGCCATCAGAGTCGAGCACCCCACAACTCTCGATGGCTACACCTTC. The chain employs TRBV10-3 and TRBJ1-2, with D unresolved. The CDR3 consists of 16 residues. The V and J ends lost 6 bases and 6 bases respectively, with 23 bases between them. The germline CDR1 and CDR2 sequences are ENHRY and SYGVKD.

Remarks on this clone: This specimen includes other DNA sequences encoding the same CDR3. The chain employs TRBV4-1 and TRBJ2-2, with D unresolved. Germline CDR1 reads MGHRA; CDR2 reads YSYEKL. This CDR3 has 12 residues. The V gene lost 6 bases and the J gene lost 0 bases, with 2 bases spanning the gap. DNA of the CDR3: TGCGCCAGCAGAGCGAACACCGGGGAGCTGTTTTTT. Protein: CASRANTGELFF.

The chain couples TRBV4-3 to TRBJ2-2; TRBD1 agrees at 8 bases. V was pared by 0 bases and J by 7 bases, with 10 bases of the junction left unmatched. The germline V gene encodes CDR1 LGHNA and CDR2 YSLEER. CDR3 length equals 17 residues. The CDR3 region is CASSQDFPGGEDGELFF. The CDR3 DNA sequence: TGCGCCAGCAGCCAAGATTTTCCAGGGGGCGAGGACGGGGAGCTGTTTTTT.

This clone is a singleton in its sample. The chain recombines TRBV7-9 with TRBJ1-1; tentative D call: TRBD1 (6 bases). The CDR3 contains 16 residues. Germline values: CDR1 SEHNR, CDR2 FQNEAQ (reference sequence). Trimming removed 8 bases at V and 0 bases at J, with 19 bases between. The CDR3 is CASFQGGGFMNTEAFF. The CDR3 DNA reads as TGTGCCAGCTTCCAAGGGGGAGGGTTCATGAACACTGAAGCTTTCTTT.

The V call is TRBV6-5, the J call TRBJ2-3; 7 positions match TRBD2. CDR1 is MNHEY, CDR2 SVGAGI, per germline. There are 15 residues in the CDR3. V shed 6 bases, J shed 1 base, and the junction held 7 bases outside the gene matches. The CDR3 nucleotides are TGTGCCAGCAGCCTCAGCGGGGCCCGCACAGATACGCAGTATTTT. Residues: CASSLSGARTDTQYF.